The following is a T cell receptor (beta chain) sequence with its context. Its antigen is as yet unknown. The second PCR ran roughly 7 to 12 cycles with a sample-barcoded 5' primer and J-beta primers. TCRdb re-analysed the 5' RACE reads in MiXCR, keeping a single row per CDR3 protein. The sample lists 1.5 million to 2 million distinct CDR3 sequences, approximately 30% occurring once. Caucasian individuals from Russia who were healthy and aged about 6 to 95 acted as donors. V lost 1 base to trimming and J lost 5 bases, with 14 bases between them. Germline V CDR1 and CDR2: SGHAT, FQNNGV. The CDR3 has 15 amino acids. The data were taken from a study of blood T cells in healthy people across ages. Study outcomes and limitations: Naive and antigen-experienced cells could not be conclusively compared, given unsorted PBMCs.

Sequences were obtained from blood. The TCR sequence derives from a woman between 25 and 40 years old in good health. The chain links TRBV11-2 to TRBJ2-5, with D uncertain. The CDR3 coding sequence is TGTGCCAGCAGCTTAGGCGGTCAGAGGAAGGAGACCCAGTACTTC. This gives the protein CASSLGGQRKETQYF.